The rows below give T cell receptor beta chains drawn from one sample of a study of cytomegalovirus exposure and HLA in healthy donors. Clones were read by immunoSEQ multiplex PCR, and TCRdb kept only the in-frame ones, dropping some. Altogether 130,000 or so clones are present, roughly 90% being singletons, with the ten largest covering around 3.1%. Specimen: PBMCs. The receptors derive from a man aged 25 to 45 in good health and CMV-seronegative. Both conserved end residues are part of each CDR3. D genes are given only for firm matches. Clone size is given for some rows only: seen once, a few or many times, or a class if the clone is expanded.

>.|TRBV4-3|TRBJ1-6|.
TGCGCCAGCAGCCAAGGAGTGAGGAATTCACCCCTCCACTTT
CASSQGVRNSPLHF
>.|TRBV7-9|TRBJ1-2|TRBD1
TGTGCCAGCAGCTTACATGGGACAGGGCCCCCTGGCTACACCTTC
CASSLHGTGPPGYTF
>few|TRBV28|TRBJ2-2|TRBD2
TGTGCCAGCACCCAGTGGGCTAGCGGGCACACCGGGGAGCTGTTTTTT
CASTQWASGHTGELFF
>.|TRBV28|TRBJ2-7|TRBD2
TGTGCCAGCAGTTTCTTAGCGGGGGGATCCTACGAGCAGTACTTC
CASSFLAGGSYEQYF
>.|TRBV5-1|TRBJ2-7|.
TGCGCCAGCAGCCCCGGGACATTCGGTTACGAGCAGTACTTC
CASSPGTFGYEQYF
>once|TRBV10-3|TRBJ2-1|.
TGTGCCATCGGGGCGGGGGCCGCTTCCTACAATGAGCAGTTCTTC
CAIGAGAASYNEQFF
>.|TRBV2|TRBJ2-5|TRBD1
TGTGCCAGCAAGACTGGGACAGCGCAAGAGACCCAGTACTTC
CASKTGTAQETQYF
>.|TRBV7-9|TRBJ2-7|TRBD1
TGTGCCAGCAGCCCCCGGGACAGAACCTACGAGCAGTACTTC
CASSPRDRTYEQYF
>once|TRBV7-3|TRBJ2-2|.
TGTGCCAGCAGCTTGGTTCACGGGGGGAACACCGGGGAGCTGTTTTTT
CASSLVHGGNTGELFF
>few|TRBV7-2|TRBJ2-7|TRBD1
TGTGCCAGCAGCTTAGTGACAGGGGAAGATGAGCAGTACTTC
CASSLVTGEDEQYF
>.|TRBV9|TRBJ1-2|TRBD1
TGTGCCAGCAGCGATCTGACAGGGTCTGGCTACACCTTC
CASSDLTGSGYTF
>few|TRBV6-4|TRBJ2-1|TRBD2
TGTGCCAGCAGTGACGGTGCTAGCGGGGGGAATGAGCAGTTCTTC
CASSDGASGGNEQFF
>.|TRBV5-1|TRBJ1-1|.
TGCGCCAGCAGCTTCGATCGGTGGAACACTGAAGCTTTCTTT
CASSFDRWNTEAFF
>.|TRBV10-3|TRBJ2-3|TRBD2
TGTGCCATCAGGCCAGGAAGCGGGGGGGTTGCAGATACGCAGTATTTT
CAIRPGSGGVADTQYF
>.|TRBV5-1|TRBJ1-6|.
TGCGCCAGCAGCTTGGCCCCCGGGAATTCACCCCTCCACTTT
CASSLAPGNSPLHF
>.|TRBV4-3|TRBJ2-7|.
TGCGCCAGCAGCAGTCGGTCCGGGTCGGGCTACGAGCAGTACTTC
CASSSRSGSGYEQYF
>.|TRBV7-7|TRBJ2-1|TRBD1
TGTGCTAGCAGCCAAAGACAGGGGGCTAGCTCCTACAATGAGCAGTTCTTC
CASSQRQGASSYNEQFF
>.|TRBV7-9|TRBJ2-7|.
TGTGCCAGCAGCTTAAGGCTCCTCGGGGAGCAGTACTTC
CASSLRLLGEQYF
>.|TRBV7-8|TRBJ2-1|TRBD2
TGTGCCAGCAGCAAGACCACCGCGGGGGGAGCCTACAATGAGCAGTTCTTC
CASSKTTAGGAYNEQFF
>.|TRBV29-1|TRBJ2-7|TRBD1
TGCAGCGTTGAAGATCCCGGGACAGAATCCTACGAGCAGTACTTC
CSVEDPGTESYEQYF
>once|TRBV7-2|TRBJ1-2|TRBD1
TGTGCCAGCACCTTTAACAGGGGGCAAAGTGGCTACACCTTC
CASTFNRGQSGYTF
>.|TRBV11-2|TRBJ2-7|TRBD2
TGTGCCAGCAGCTTAACTAGCGGGGGGATTAGCTCCTACGAGCAGTACTTC
CASSLTSGGISSYEQYF
>.|TRBV28|TRBJ2-7|.
TGTGCCAGCAGTTTAAGAGTCAGCGATTACGAGCAGTACTTC
CASSLRVSDYEQYF
>.|TRBV7-8|TRBJ2-7|.
TGTGCCAGCAGCTTAGCGGGAGGCAGGGGGTCTTACGAGCAGTACTTC
CASSLAGGRGSYEQYF
>.|TRBV29-1|TRBJ2-5|.
TGCAGCGGACAGGAGAAAGAGACCCAGTACTTC
CSGQEKETQYF
>.|TRBV15|TRBJ1-5|.
TGTGCCACCAGCACCCCGTCACGGGGTTTTAGCAATCAGCCCCAGCATTTT
CATSTPSRGFSNQPQHF
>.|TRBV6-5|TRBJ1-1|.
TGTGCCAGCAGTTTTGGCACCTTGAACACTGAAGCTTTCTTT
CASSFGTLNTEAFF
>few|TRBV5-1|TRBJ2-7|.
TGCGCCAGCAGCTTCGCCGGACATGAGCAGTACTTC
CASSFAGHEQYF
>once|TRBV7-9|TRBJ2-2|TRBD2
TGTGCCAGCAGCTTAATAGCGGGGGGGAACACCGGGGAGCTGTTTTTT
CASSLIAGGNTGELFF
>.|TRBV2|TRBJ2-2|.
TGTGCCAGCAGCCCCACGGAGCAGGGTCGGGTGGGGGAGCTGTTTTTT
CASSPTEQGRVGELFF
>once|TRBV5-1|TRBJ1-3|TRBD1
TGCGCCAGCAGCCCCGGGACAGGGAAAGGAAACACCATATATTTT
CASSPGTGKGNTIYF
>.|TRBV18|TRBJ1-1|.
TGTGCCAGCTCAGGAGGTGAGGACACTGAAGCTTTCTTT
CASSGGEDTEAFF
>.|TRBV5-4|TRBJ1-4|.
TGTGCCAGCAGCTTGGATCGGGAGAAGGCTAATGAAAAACTGTTTTTT
CASSLDREKANEKLFF
>.|TRBV6-1|TRBJ2-1|TRBD2
TGTGCCAGCAGGGGGTGGGGGAGGGACAATGAGCAGTTCTTC
CASRGWGRDNEQFF
>once|TRBV5-4|TRBJ1-2|.
TGTGCCAGCAGCCCGGGGGGGGCTGGCGGCTACACCTTC
CASSPGGAGGYTF
>.|TRBV27|TRBJ2-7|TRBD1
TGTGCCAGCAGTCCGCGGCAGGGGGCGTACGAGCAGTACTTC
CASSPRQGAYEQYF
>.|TRBV6-5|TRBJ1-2|.
TGTGCCAGCAGCCGCGACAGAAACTATGGCTACACCTTC
CASSRDRNYGYTF
>.|TRBV12-5|TRBJ1-1|.
TGTGCTAGTGCCCCCCCGGGTAACACTGAAGCTTTCTTT
CASAPPGNTEAFF
>once|TRBV19|TRBJ2-7|TRBD1
TGTGCCAGTAGTATAGTCCCCAACTTCGACAGGGGTCGCTCCTACGAGCAGTACTTC
CASSIVPNFDRGRSYEQYF
>.|TRBV7-3|TRBJ1-2|.
TGTGCCAGCAGCTTTCAGGGGAACTATGGCTACACCTTC
CASSFQGNYGYTF
>many|TRBV5-1|TRBJ1-5|.
TGCGCCAGCAGCTCGGGATATGGGAACAATCAGCCCCAGCATTTT
CASSSGYGNNQPQHF
>.|TRBV7-8|TRBJ2-7|TRBD1
TGTGCCAGCAGCTTCCCAGGGGGTGAATACGAGCAGTACTTC
CASSFPGGEYEQYF